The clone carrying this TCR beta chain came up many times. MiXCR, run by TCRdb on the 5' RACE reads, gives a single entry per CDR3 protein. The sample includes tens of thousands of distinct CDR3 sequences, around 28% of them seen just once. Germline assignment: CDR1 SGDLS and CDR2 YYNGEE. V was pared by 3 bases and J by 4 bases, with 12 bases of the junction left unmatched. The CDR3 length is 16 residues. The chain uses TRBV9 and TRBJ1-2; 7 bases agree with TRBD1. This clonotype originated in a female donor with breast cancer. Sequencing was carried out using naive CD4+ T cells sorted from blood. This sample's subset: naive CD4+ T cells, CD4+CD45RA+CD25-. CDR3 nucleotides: TGTGCCAGCAGCGGAAGACAGGGACTATCTCCCTATGGCTACACCTTC. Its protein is CASSGRQGLSPYGYTF.